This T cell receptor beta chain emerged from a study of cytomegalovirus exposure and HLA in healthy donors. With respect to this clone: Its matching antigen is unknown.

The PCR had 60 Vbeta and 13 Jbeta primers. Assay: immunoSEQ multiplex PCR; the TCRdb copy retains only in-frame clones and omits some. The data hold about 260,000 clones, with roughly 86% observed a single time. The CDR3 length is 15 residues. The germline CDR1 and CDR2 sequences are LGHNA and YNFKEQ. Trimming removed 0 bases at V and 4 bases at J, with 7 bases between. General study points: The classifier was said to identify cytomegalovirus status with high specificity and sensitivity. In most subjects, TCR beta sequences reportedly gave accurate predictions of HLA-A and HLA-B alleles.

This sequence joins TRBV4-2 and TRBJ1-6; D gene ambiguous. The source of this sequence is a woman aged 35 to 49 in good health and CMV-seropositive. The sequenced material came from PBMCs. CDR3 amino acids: CASSQDWLYNSPLHF. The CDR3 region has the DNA TGTGCCAGCAGCCAAGATTGGCTTTATAATTCACCCCTCCACTTT.